This T cell receptor (beta chain) was captured by sequencing in a study of beta chain features in type 1 diabetes. Since all of the isolated RNA was reverse transcribed, expressed TCRB transcripts were what got sequenced. The repertoire was sequenced with immunoSEQ multiplex PCR; TCRdb's copy has only in-frame clones and lacks some. The sample gives 850,000 to 900,000 clones, 15% to 20% of which show up once; around 0.02% is in the top ten. CDR1 is MDHEN and CDR2 is SYDVKM in the germline V gene. CDR3 length: 15 residues. V was pared by 7 bases and J by 10 bases, with 13 bases of the junction left unmatched.

The chain is built from TRBV28 and TRBJ2-1; 10 bases map to TRBD2. This sequence was found in a woman between 18 and 29 years old in good health. The sequenced sample was naive CD4+ T cells from blood. CDR3 DNA: TGTGCCAGCATTATGAGCGGGAGGGCCGGCGCCGAGCAGTTCTTC. Encoded protein: CASIMSGRAGAEQFF.